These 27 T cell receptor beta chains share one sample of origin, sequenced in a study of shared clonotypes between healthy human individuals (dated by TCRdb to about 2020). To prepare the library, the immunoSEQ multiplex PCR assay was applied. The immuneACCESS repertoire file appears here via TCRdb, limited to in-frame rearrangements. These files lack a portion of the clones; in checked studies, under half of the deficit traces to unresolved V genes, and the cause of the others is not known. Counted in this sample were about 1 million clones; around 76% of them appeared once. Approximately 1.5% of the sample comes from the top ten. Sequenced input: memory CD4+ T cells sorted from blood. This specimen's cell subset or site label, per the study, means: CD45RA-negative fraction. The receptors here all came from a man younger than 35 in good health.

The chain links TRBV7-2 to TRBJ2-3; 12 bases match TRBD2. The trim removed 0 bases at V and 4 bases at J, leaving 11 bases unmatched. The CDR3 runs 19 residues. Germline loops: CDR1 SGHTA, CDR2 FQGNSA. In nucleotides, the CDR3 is TGTGCCAGCAGCTTAGCCAGGACTAGCGGGATGGGAGGCGCAGATACGCAGTATTTT. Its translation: CASSLARTSGMGGADTQYF. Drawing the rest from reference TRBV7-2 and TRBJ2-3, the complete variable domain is GAGVSQSPSNKVTEKGKDVELRCDPISGHTALYWYRQSLGQGLEFLIYFQGNSAPDKSGLPSDRFSAERTGGSVSTLTIQRTQQEDSAVYLCASSLARTSGMGGADTQYFGPGTRLTVL.

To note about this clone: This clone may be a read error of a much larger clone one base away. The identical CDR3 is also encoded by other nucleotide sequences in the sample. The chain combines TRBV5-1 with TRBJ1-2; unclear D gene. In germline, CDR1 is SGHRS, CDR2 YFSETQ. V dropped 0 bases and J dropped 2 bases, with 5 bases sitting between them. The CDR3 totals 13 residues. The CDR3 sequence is CASSLDSNYGYTF. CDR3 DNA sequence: TGCGCCAGCAGCTTGGACAGCAACTATGGCTACACCTTC.

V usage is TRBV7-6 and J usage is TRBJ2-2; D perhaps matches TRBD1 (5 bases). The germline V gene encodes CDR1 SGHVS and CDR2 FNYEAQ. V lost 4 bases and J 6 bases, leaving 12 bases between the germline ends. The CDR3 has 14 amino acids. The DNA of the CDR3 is TGTGCCAGCAGCTCCCGACAGTGGGCCGGGGAGCTGTTTTTT. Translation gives CASSSRQWAGELFF.

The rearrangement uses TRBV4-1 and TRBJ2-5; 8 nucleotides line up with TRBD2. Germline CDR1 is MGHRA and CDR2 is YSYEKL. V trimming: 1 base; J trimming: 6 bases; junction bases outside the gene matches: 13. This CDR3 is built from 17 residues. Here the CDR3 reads CASSQVREGQGRKTQYF. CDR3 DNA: TGCGCCAGCAGCCAAGTCCGGGAGGGCCAGGGCAGAAAGACCCAGTACTTC.

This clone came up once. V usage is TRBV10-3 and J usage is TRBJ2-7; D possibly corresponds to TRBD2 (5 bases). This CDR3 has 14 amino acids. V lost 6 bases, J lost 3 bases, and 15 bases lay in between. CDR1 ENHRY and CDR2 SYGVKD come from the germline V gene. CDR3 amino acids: CAISPLGPGYEQYF. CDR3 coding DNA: TGTGCCATCAGCCCACTAGGCCCGGGCTACGAGCAGTACTTC.

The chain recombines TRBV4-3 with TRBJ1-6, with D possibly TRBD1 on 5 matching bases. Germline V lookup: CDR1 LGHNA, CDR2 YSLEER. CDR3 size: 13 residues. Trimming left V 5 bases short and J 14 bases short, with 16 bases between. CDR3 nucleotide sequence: TGCGCCAGCAGCGGCTGGGGTGCGGACACCCTCCACTTT. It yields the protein CASSGWGADTLHF.

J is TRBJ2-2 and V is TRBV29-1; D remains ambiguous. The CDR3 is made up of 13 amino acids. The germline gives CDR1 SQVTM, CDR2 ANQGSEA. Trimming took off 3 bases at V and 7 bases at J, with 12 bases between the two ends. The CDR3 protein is CSVEGIVIGELFF. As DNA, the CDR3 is TGCAGCGTTGAGGGTATAGTTATCGGGGAGCTGTTTTTT.

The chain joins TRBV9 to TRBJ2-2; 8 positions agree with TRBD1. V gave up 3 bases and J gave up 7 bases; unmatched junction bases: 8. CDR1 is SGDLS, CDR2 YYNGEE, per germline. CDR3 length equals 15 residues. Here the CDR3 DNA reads TGTGCCAGCAGCGCTCCGGGACAGGAGAACGGGGAGCTGTTTTTT. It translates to CASSAPGQENGELFF.

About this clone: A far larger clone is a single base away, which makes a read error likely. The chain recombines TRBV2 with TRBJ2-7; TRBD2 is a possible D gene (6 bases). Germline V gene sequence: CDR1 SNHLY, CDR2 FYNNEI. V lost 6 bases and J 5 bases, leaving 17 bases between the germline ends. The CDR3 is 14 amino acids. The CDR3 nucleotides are TGTGCCAGCAGCAGGGACTGGGCCATCGACGAGCAGTACTTC. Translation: CASSRDWAIDEQYF. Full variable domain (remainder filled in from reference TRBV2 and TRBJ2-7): EPEVTQTPSHQVTQMGQEVILRCVPISNHLYFYWYRQILGQKVEFLVSFYNNEISEKSEIFDDQFSVERPDGSNFTLKIRSTKLEDSAMYFCASSRDWAIDEQYFGPGTRLTVT.

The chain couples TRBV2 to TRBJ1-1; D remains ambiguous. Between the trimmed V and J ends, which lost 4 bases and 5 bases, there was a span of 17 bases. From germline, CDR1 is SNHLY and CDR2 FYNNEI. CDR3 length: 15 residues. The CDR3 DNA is TGTGCCAGCAGTGCCTCGAGTGGTGGTGGGACTGAAGCTTTCTTT. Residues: CASSASSGGGTEAFF.

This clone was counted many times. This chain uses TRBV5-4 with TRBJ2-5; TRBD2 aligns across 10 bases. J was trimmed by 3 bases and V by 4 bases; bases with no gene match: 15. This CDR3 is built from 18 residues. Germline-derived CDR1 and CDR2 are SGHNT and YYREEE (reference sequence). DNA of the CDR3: TGTGCCAGCAGCGGGGGCGTTGGTAGCGGGAGGAGGGAAGAGACCCAGTACTTC. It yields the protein CASSGGVGSGRREETQYF.

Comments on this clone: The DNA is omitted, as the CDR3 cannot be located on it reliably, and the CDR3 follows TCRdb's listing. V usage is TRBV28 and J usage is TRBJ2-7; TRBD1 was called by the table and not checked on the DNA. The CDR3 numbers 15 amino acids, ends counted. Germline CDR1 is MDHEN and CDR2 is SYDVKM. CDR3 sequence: CASSFGQGIGGLYVF.

CDR3 nucleotides: TGTGCCAGCAGTTCTGGACAGGGGGCTTCGCGAGCTTTCTTT. This gives the protein CASSSGQGASRAFF. The rearrangement joins TRBV6-1 to TRBJ1-1, with 11 bases aligning to TRBD1. CDR3 length: 14 residues. The germline CDR1 and CDR2 sequences are MNHNS and SASEGT. Trimming cost V 5 bases and J 10 bases; bases outside gene matches: 9.

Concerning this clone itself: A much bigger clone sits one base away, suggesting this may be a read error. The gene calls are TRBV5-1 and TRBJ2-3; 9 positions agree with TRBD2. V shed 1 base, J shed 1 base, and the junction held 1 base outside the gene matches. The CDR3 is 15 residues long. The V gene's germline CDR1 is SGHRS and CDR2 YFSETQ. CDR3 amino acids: CASSLRTSGTDTQYF. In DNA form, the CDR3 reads TGCGCCAGCAGCTTGAGGACTAGCGGCACAGATACGCAGTATTTT.

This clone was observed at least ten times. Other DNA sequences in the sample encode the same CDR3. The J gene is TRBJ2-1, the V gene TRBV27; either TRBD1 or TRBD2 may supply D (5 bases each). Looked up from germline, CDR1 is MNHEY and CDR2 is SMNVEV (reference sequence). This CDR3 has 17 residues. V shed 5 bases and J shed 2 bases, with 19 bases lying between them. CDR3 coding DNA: TGTGCCAGCAGTAAGGGACCACTCCAGCGGCCCTACAATGAGCAGTTCTTC. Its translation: CASSKGPLQRPYNEQFF.

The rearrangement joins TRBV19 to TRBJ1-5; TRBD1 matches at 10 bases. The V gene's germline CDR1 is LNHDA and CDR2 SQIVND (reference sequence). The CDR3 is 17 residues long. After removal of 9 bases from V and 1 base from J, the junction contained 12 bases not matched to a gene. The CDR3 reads CASRDRGPSRSNQPQHF. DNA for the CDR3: TGTGCCAGCCGGGACAGGGGCCCTTCCAGGAGCAATCAGCCCCAGCATTTT.

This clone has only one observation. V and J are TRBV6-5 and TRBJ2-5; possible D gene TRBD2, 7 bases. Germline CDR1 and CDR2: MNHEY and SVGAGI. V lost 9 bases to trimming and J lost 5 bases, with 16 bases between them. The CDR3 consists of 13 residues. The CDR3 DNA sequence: TGTGCCAGTGGAGGGGGGGCTTGGGAGACCCAGTACTTC. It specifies CASGGGAWETQYF.

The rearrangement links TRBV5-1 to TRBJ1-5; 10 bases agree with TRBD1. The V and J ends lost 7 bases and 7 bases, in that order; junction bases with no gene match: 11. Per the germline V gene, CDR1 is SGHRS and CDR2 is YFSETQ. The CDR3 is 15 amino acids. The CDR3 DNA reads TGCGCCAGCGGATTTATGGGACAGGGGAAGCAGCCCCAGCATTTT. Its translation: CASGFMGQGKQPQHF.

CDR3 residues: CASSYSNSYNEQFF. CDR3 DNA: TGTGCCAGCAGTTACTCGAACTCCTACAATGAGCAGTTCTTC. The chain carries TRBV6-5 and TRBJ2-1; D ambiguous. The CDR3 is 14 amino acids. V lost 0 bases and J lost 0, with 3 bases in between. CDR1 is MNHEY, CDR2 SVGAGI, per germline.

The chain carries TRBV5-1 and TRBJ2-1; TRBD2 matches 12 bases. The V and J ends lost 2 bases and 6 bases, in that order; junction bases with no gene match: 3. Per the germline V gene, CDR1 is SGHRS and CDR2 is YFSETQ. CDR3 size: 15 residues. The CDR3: CASSFASGGVNEQFF. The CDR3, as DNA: TGCGCCAGCAGCTTTGCTAGCGGGGGGGTCAATGAGCAGTTCTTC.

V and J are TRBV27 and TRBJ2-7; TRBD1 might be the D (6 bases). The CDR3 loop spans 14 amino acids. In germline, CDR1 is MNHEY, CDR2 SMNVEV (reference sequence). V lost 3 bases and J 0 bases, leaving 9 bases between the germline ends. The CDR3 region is CASSFQGNSYEQYF. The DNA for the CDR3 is TGTGCCAGCAGTTTCCAGGGGAACTCCTACGAGCAGTACTTC.

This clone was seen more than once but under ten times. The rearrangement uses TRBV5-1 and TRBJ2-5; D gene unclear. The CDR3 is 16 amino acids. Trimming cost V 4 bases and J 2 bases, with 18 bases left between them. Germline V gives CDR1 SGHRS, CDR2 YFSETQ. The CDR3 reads CASSPLPGTVQETQYF. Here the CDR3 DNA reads TGCGCCAGCAGCCCTTTGCCGGGCACCGTACAAGAGACCCAGTACTTC.

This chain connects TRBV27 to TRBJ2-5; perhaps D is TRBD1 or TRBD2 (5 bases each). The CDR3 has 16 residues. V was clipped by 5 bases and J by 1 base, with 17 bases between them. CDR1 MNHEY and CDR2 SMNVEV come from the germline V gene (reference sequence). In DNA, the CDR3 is TGTGCCAGCAGTCAACCCACCACGGGACGCCAAGAGACCCAGTACTTC. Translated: CASSQPTTGRQETQYF.

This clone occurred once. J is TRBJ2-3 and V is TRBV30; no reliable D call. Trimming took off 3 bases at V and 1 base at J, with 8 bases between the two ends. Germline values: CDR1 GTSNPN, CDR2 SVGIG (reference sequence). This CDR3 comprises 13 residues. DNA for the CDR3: TGTGCCTGGAGCGCAGGCCGCACAGATACGCAGTATTTT. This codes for CAWSAGRTDTQYF.

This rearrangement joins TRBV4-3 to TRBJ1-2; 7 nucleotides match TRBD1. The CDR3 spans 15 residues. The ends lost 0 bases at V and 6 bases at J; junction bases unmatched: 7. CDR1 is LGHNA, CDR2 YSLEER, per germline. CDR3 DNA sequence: TGCGCCAGCAGCCAAGATGACAGGGAGAGGGATGGCTACACCTTC. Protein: CASSQDDRERDGYTF.

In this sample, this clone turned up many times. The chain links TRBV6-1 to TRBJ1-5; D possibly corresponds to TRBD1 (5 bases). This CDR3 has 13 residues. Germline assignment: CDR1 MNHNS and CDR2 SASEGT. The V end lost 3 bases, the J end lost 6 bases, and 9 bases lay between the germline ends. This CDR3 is CASSDGGVQPQHF. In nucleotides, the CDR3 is TGTGCCAGCAGTGATGGAGGGGTTCAGCCCCAGCATTTT.

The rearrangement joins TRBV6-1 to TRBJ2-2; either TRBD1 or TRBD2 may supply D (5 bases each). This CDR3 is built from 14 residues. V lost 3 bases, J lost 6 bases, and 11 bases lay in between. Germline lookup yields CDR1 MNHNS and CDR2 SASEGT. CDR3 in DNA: TGTGCCAGCAGTGATTTCGGGGCGGCCGGGGAGCTGTTTTTT. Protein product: CASSDFGAAGELFF.